This TCR beta chain was profiled in a study of T cell responses to AZD1222 COVID-19 vaccine. From germline, CDR1 is ENHRY and CDR2 SYGVKD. The CDR3 contains 12 residues. V was cut by 3 bases and J by 12 bases, with 14 bases left in between. Profiling relied on immunoSEQ multiplex PCR, and the TCRdb table lists in-frame clones only, not all of them. Of about 130,000 clones in the sample, approximately 94% were seen once. The starting material was peripheral blood, obtained on day 0 of AZD1222 vaccination. This TCR was recovered from an adult in good health. The chain employs TRBV10-3 and TRBJ1-2; maybe TRBD1 (5 bases). The CDR3 sequence is CAISDRFLGDTF. The CDR3 nucleotides read TGTGCCATCAGTGATCGTTTCCTGGGGGACACCTTC.